Sequencing of this TCR beta chain was carried out in a study of response to subunit inactivated influenza vaccine. Study-wide findings and caveats: T cells newly recruited by each seasonal influenza vaccination are few, the authors suggested.

TCRdb redid the calling of the RT-PCR reads with MiXCR, one entry per CDR3 protein. The sample lists over 300,000 distinct CDR3 sequences, less than 25% occurring once. As to this clonotype: As yet, its antigen is unknown.

This TCR was sampled from a man between 45 and 75 years old who received an inactivated influenza vaccine. Specimen: PBMCs from blood, collected less than 22 months after vaccination.

The CDR3 nucleotides read TGTGCCAGCAGCGATACAGGGGGGCGGCAGCCCCAGCATTTT. Protein sequence: CASSDTGGRQPQHF. The J gene is TRBJ1-5, the V gene TRBV7-2, with TRBD1 matching over 8 bases. This CDR3 has 14 residues. V lost 5 bases, J lost 7 bases, and 7 bases stayed unmatched. The germline V gene encodes CDR1 SGHTA and CDR2 FQGNSA.